The T cell receptor (beta chain) described here comes from a study of STAT5B mutations in CD4+ large granular lymphocyte leukemia. This clone showed up just once. As yet, its antigen is unknown. Points from the study as a whole: Patient CD4-sorted repertoires looked more clonal than healthy CD4+ repertoires, even without putative leukemic clones.

The assay was immunoSEQ multiplex PCR, and TCRdb's table has in-frame clones only and misses some. The repertoire holds approximately 36,000 clones, 70% to 80% seen once, with around 0.57% in the top ten. J lost 4 bases, V lost 6 bases, and 6 bases had no gene match. CDR1 and CDR2 (germline): MNHEY, SVGAGI. This CDR3 spans 14 amino acids. The chain couples TRBV6-5 to TRBJ1-2, with 9 bases matching TRBD1. Specimen: CD4+ T cells from blood buffy coats. This clonotype originated in a human donor in good health. The CDR3 region has the DNA TGTGCCAGCAGACGGGACAGGGCAGCCTATGGCTACACCTTC. It codes for CASRRDRAAYGYTF.